This T cell receptor beta chain was sequenced during a study of cytomegalovirus exposure and HLA in healthy donors. Study-level background: Tens of millions of unique TCRs from HLA-typed donors made up an early data release. Whole-study results and caveats: The authors enumerated 180 or so TCR beta chains as linked to cytomegalovirus.

With 60 Vbeta and 13 Jbeta primers, the PCR was carried out. Using immunoSEQ multiplex PCR, the repertoire was profiled, and TCRdb retains in-frame clones only, with some absent. The sample shows approximately 130,000 clones, more than 80% of them seen only once. As for this clone: Its specificity is not known.

The trim removed 0 bases at V and 0 bases at J, leaving 5 bases unmatched. The CDR3 is 17 residues long. The germline gives CDR1 SGHNT, CDR2 YYREEE (reference sequence). The sequence was obtained from a woman younger than 45 in good health and CMV-seropositive. This chain links TRBV5-4 with TRBJ2-5, with 10 bases lining up with TRBD2. Input material: PBMCs. The CDR3 sequence: CASSLGLAGANQETQYF. The CDR3, as DNA: TGTGCCAGCAGCTTGGGGCTAGCGGGGGCCAACCAAGAGACCCAGTACTTC.